This entry lists 26 T cell receptor beta chains sequenced from one sample in a study of T-cell reconstitution after alpha-beta-depleted transplantation in children. Construction of the TCRbeta library involved unique molecular identifiers. TCRdb reprocessed the PCR reads via MiXCR and lists one record per CDR3 protein. The sample has 300,000 to 400,000 distinct CDR3 sequences; roughly 15% are singletons. The input for sequencing was PBMCs, mostly from graft donor cells, taken 360 days after TCRalphabeta/CD19-depleted stem cell transplant. All receptors derive from a male patient under 10 years old who had a stem cell transplant for acute lymphoblastic leukemia, so the T cells may come from the graft donor.

The rearrangement joins TRBV10-3 to TRBJ2-3, with TRBD2 identical over 8 bases. CDR3 size: 15 residues. Germline CDR1 ENHRY, CDR2 SYGVKD. The trim removed 4 bases at V and 1 base at J, leaving 4 bases unmatched. For the CDR3, the DNA is TGTGCCATCAGTGGGGGACTAGAGGGCACAGATACGCAGTATTTT. Translation gives CAISGGLEGTDTQYF.

The gene calls are TRBV14 and TRBJ2-5; D is unresolved. This CDR3 region has 14 residues. Trimming stripped 0 bases from V and 5 bases from J, with 10 bases between. The germline CDR1 and CDR2 sequences are SGHDN and FVKESK. CDR3 bases: TGTGCCAGCAGCCAAGATTCGGCGAAGGAGACCCAGTACTTC. This gives the protein CASSQDSAKETQYF.

This clonotype was seen a few times. The gene calls are TRBV12-3 or TRBV12-4 and TRBJ1-1; maybe TRBD1 (6 bases). The CDR3 spans 12 residues. The germline V and J ends were trimmed by 3 bases and 5 bases, with 7 bases remaining between them. The CDR3 nucleotides read TGTGCCAGCAGTTTTAGGGGGACTGAAGCTTTCTTT. Its translation: CASSFRGTEAFF.

This clonotype was seen only a few times. This rearrangement joins TRBV2 to TRBJ1-1, with TRBD1 matching over 8 bases. This CDR3 comprises 15 residues. J lost 5 bases, V lost 6 bases, and 11 bases had no gene match. Germline V gene lookup returns CDR1 SNHLY and CDR2 FYNNEI. The CDR3 region is CASRQDQGAATEAFF. For the CDR3, the DNA is TGTGCCAGCAGGCAAGACCAGGGGGCTGCGACTGAAGCTTTCTTT.

This clonotype was seen more than once but under ten times. This CDR3 reads CAIAREGRTQYF. In DNA, the CDR3 is TGTGCCATCGCTCGGGAGGGGCGTACGCAGTATTTT. This chain connects TRBV10-3 to TRBJ2-3; TRBD2 matches at 8 bases. J lost 8 bases, V lost 8 bases, and 6 bases had no gene match. CDR3 size: 12 residues. Germline V gene lookup returns CDR1 ENHRY and CDR2 SYGVKD.

The V and J genes are TRBV5-1 and TRBJ2-7; 7 positions agree with TRBD1. Germline CDR1 SGHRS, CDR2 YFSETQ. The ends lost 0 bases at V and 1 base at J; junction bases unmatched: 10. The CDR3 covers 17 residues. Written as DNA, the CDR3 is TGCGCCAGCAGCTTGGGCCCCACAGGGGTAGGTTCCTACGAGCAGTACTTC. It yields the protein CASSLGPTGVGSYEQYF.

This clonotype was detected a few times. The V gene is TRBV20-1, the J gene TRBJ2-2, with TRBD2 matching over 8 bases. This CDR3 has 19 amino acids. V lost 1 base and J lost 3; bases outside the gene matches: 16. Germline lookup yields CDR1 DFQATT and CDR2 SNEGSKA (reference sequence). CDR3 amino acids: CSARVSDGGRTVYTGELFF. CDR3 coding DNA: TGCAGTGCTAGAGTTAGTGATGGCGGGAGGACGGTATACACCGGGGAGCTGTTTTTT.

This chain connects TRBV12-3 or TRBV12-4 to TRBJ1-1; D remains unclear. The CDR3 sequence is 13 residues long. The V end lost 4 bases, the J end lost 0 bases, and 6 bases lay between the germline ends. CDR3 nucleotide sequence: TGTGCCAGCAGTTATGGGATGAACACTGAAGCTTTCTTT. Translated: CASSYGMNTEAFF.

This clonotype showed up many times. The chain carries TRBV15 and TRBJ2-5; 7 bases agree with TRBD2. The V gene's germline CDR1 is LNHNV and CDR2 YYDKDF (reference sequence). The V gene end was trimmed by 4 bases and the J gene end by 5 bases; junction bases not matched to a gene: 22. The length of the CDR3 is 19 residues. The DNA for the CDR3 is TGTGCCACCAGCACTTTCGGCGGGAGCAGATCGATGTTAGGGGAGACCCAGTACTTC. It yields the protein CATSTFGGSRSMLGETQYF. The full variable domain, completed using reference TRBV15 and TRBJ2-5, is DAMVIQNPRYQVTQFGKPVTLSCSQTLNHNVMYWYQQKSSQAPKLLFHYYDKDFNNEADTPDNFQSRRPNTSFCFLDIRSPGLGDTAMYLCATSTFGGSRSMLGETQYFGPGTRLLVL.

This clonotype was picked up a small number of times. The rearrangement links TRBV28 to TRBJ2-7; unclear D gene. CDR1 MDHEN and CDR2 SYDVKM come from the germline V gene. Trimming took 6 bases from V and 0 from J, leaving 15 bases between them. The CDR3 loop spans 15 amino acids. The CDR3 DNA sequence: TGTGCCAGCAGCCTGGTGCCGGGCTACTCCTACGAGCAGTACTTC. It specifies CASSLVPGYSYEQYF.

This clonotype has just a few counts. This chain links TRBV6-1 with TRBJ2-4; 11 bases agree with TRBD2. Per germline, CDR1 MNHNS and CDR2 SASEGT. J was trimmed by 0 bases and V by 6 bases; bases with no gene match: 7. This CDR3 region has 17 residues. The CDR3 region is CASRGLAARLAKNIQYF. For the CDR3, the DNA is TGTGCCAGCAGGGGACTAGCGGCCCGACTAGCCAAAAACATTCAGTACTTC.

The V gene is TRBV6-1, the J gene TRBJ2-4; 9 nucleotides agree with TRBD2. The J segment lost 6 bases and the V segment lost 2 bases, leaving 2 bases of the junction unmatched. CDR3 length: 14 amino acids. Germline CDR1 MNHNS, CDR2 SASEGT. Here the CDR3 reads CASSEMTSGNIQYF. The CDR3 DNA is TGTGCCAGCAGTGAAATGACTAGCGGAAACATTCAGTACTTC.

This chain uses TRBV5-1 with TRBJ2-5, with a weak D call TRBD1 (5 bases). V was trimmed by 4 bases and J by 5 bases, leaving 12 bases between them. The CDR3 consists of 13 residues. The V gene's germline CDR1 is SGHRS and CDR2 YFSETQ. The CDR3 loop is CASSQGPRETQYF. The CDR3 DNA reads TGCGCCAGCAGCCAGGGCCCTCGTGAGACCCAGTACTTC.

This clonotype is a singleton in its sample. CDR3 bases: TGTGCCAGCAGTTTGAGATTGGGCCGAGAGACCCAGTACTTC. Amino acids: CASSLRLGRETQYF. The rearrangement uses TRBV12-3 or TRBV12-4 and TRBJ2-5; D unresolved. Trimming took 3 bases from V and 4 from J, leaving 12 bases between them. The CDR3 is made up of 14 amino acids.

This clonotype was picked up one time. The chain joins TRBV20-1 to TRBJ2-4, with no clear D. Germline CDR1 DFQATT, CDR2 SNEGSKA (reference sequence). The CDR3 runs to 15 residues. V was clipped by 6 bases and J by 0 bases, with 15 bases between them. This CDR3 is CSAPVDRLAKNIQYF. CDR3 bases: TGCAGTGCCCCCGTTGATCGGCTAGCCAAAAACATTCAGTACTTC.

This clonotype was seen only a few times. The genes are TRBV20-1 and TRBJ2-1; 7 bases line up with TRBD2. V shed 7 bases, J shed 4 bases, and the junction held 4 bases outside the gene matches. The CDR3 spans 12 residues. Looked up from germline, CDR1 is DFQATT and CDR2 is SNEGSKA (reference sequence). The CDR3 sequence is CSEAGEYNEQFF. The CDR3 DNA follows: TGCAGTGAGGCGGGAGAGTACAATGAGCAGTTCTTC.

The chain is built from TRBV10-3 and TRBJ2-7, with a possible D match to TRBD1 (6 bases). Trimming removed 0 bases at V and 3 bases at J, with 15 bases between. CDR1 and CDR2 from the germline V gene are ENHRY and SYGVKD. The CDR3 runs 16 residues. For the CDR3, the DNA is TGTGCCATCAGTGAGTCGGGGGCTAGGACCTTCTACGAGCAGTACTTC. Its protein product is CAISESGARTFYEQYF.

This rearrangement joins TRBV2 to TRBJ2-4; 8 bases align to TRBD1. From germline, CDR1 is SNHLY and CDR2 FYNNEI. V lost 4 bases to trimming and J lost 7 bases; unmatched junction nucleotides: 6. CDR3 size: 14 residues. CDR3 protein: CASSVQGAGNIQYF. CDR3 nucleotides: TGTGCCAGCAGTGTTCAGGGGGCTGGGAACATTCAGTACTTC.

The chain combines TRBV5-6 with TRBJ1-3; a possible D gene is TRBD1 (5 bases). The CDR3 length is 17 residues. Per the germline V gene, CDR1 is SGHDT and CDR2 is YYEEEE. Between the trimmed V and J ends, which lost 1 base and 3 bases, there was a span of 17 bases. For the CDR3, the DNA is TGTGCCAGCAGCTTGTTGGTCGACAGCTTGCTTGGAAACACCATATATTTT. It yields the protein CASSLLVDSLLGNTIYF.

The V gene is TRBV5-6, the J gene TRBJ2-1; D gene uncertain. Germline V gene sequence: CDR1 SGHDT, CDR2 YYEEEE. The CDR3 consists of 12 residues. Trimming left V 3 bases short and J 14 bases short, with 15 bases between. CDR3 sequence reads: CASSSLLGSEFF. CDR3 DNA sequence: TGTGCCAGCAGCTCCCTCCTGGGTTCAGAGTTCTTC.

The V call is TRBV20-1, the J call TRBJ2-7; D gene ambiguous. The CDR3 extends over 13 amino acids. Germline V gene sequence: CDR1 DFQATT, CDR2 SNEGSKA (reference sequence). V lost 5 bases and J lost 2, with 13 bases in between. CDR3: CSAQGSTAYEQYF. The CDR3 DNA reads as TGCAGTGCTCAAGGCTCCACGGCCTACGAGCAGTACTTC.

A few counts support this clonotype. V is TRBV25-1 and J is TRBJ2-6; D gene unclear. This CDR3 region has 14 residues. V was cut by 6 bases and J by 0 bases, with 6 bases left in between. Germline CDR1 MGHDK, CDR2 SYGVNS. For the CDR3, the DNA is TGTGCCAGCAGCCGACCCTCTGGGGCCAACGTCCTGACTTTC. Its translation is CASSRPSGANVLTF.

V gene TRBV5-6 combines with J gene TRBJ2-7; D assignment may be TRBD1 or TRBD2 (5 bases each). V shed 4 bases and J shed 3 bases, with 17 bases lying between them. This CDR3 is built from 15 residues. The germline CDR1 and CDR2 sequences are SGHDT and YYEEEE. CDR3 coding DNA: TGTGCCAGCAGCGGGACCCTGCGAGAGGACTACGAGCAGTACTTC. Amino acids: CASSGTLREDYEQYF.

V usage is TRBV20-1 and J usage is TRBJ2-7, with D perhaps matching TRBD2 (6 bases). CDR1 is DFQATT, CDR2 SNEGSKA, per germline (reference sequence). The CDR3 is 10 amino acids. Trimming left V 5 bases short and J 4 bases short, with 6 bases between. CDR3 protein: CSAGGYEQYF. The CDR3 bases are TGCAGTGCTGGGGGGTACGAGCAGTACTTC.

In this sample, this clonotype turned up many times. V gene TRBV6-5 combines with J gene TRBJ1-3; D is possibly TRBD1 (6 bases). The CDR3 extends over 14 amino acids. CDR1 and CDR2 (germline): MNHEY, SVGAGI. Trimming removed 7 bases from V and 4 bases from J, with 14 bases in between. Here the CDR3 DNA reads TGTGCCAGCACCAACCCCGGGACAGGAAACACCATATATTTT. Translated, it gives CASTNPGTGNTIYF.

The chain couples TRBV27 to TRBJ2-5; D is perhaps TRBD2 (5 bases). V shed 10 bases and J shed 4 bases, with 19 bases lying between them. Per germline, CDR1 MNHEY and CDR2 SMNVEV (reference sequence). This CDR3 comprises 14 residues. The CDR3 bases are TGTGCCACCAAGCAGTTAGTTGGGAGAGAGACCCAGTACTTC. Its translation: CATKQLVGRETQYF.